Included here is one T cell receptor beta chain sequence, with context. What antigen it recognizes has not been identified. Per-nucleotide qualities are absent, and no much larger clonotype sits a single base away. The time point label for this specimen denotes: baseline before first vaccination. Samples from vaccinated people were obtained from the UK trials COV001 and COV002, which included a single-blind randomized controlled phase 2/3 trial of AZD1222 (ChAdOx1 nCoV-19) in healthy adults. For TCRbeta chain sequencing, PBMC samples were collected from trial participants at day 0 and at day 28 after the second dose. This sample was included in a study of T cell responses to AZD1222 COVID-19 vaccine (dated by TCRdb to the early 2020s). About the full investigation: AZD1222 recipients with second doses at about 4 weeks or about 12 weeks were pooled, because spike-specific TCR depth and breadth did not differ between schedules. TCR sequencing covered 230 to 250 trial participants: about 210 given two doses of AZD1222 and about 26 given two doses of MenACWY control vaccine. Trial participants were enrolled by age into subgroups of 18-55, 56-69 and 70-plus years, and around 140, 26 and 57 TCR-sequenced participants, respectively, were included in these subgroups. Findings and caveats that apply to the study as a whole: Most participants were white British and females outnumbered males, and the authors suggested that clonal diversity may have been underestimated. After two AZD1222 doses, both the breadth and the depth of spike-specific TCRs were significantly higher than at day 0 and than in MenACWY recipients. Nearly half of unique spike-specific TCRs reportedly recognized epitopes outside regions mutated in the B.1.351 and B.1.1.7 variants. In the small 56-69-year group, the increase in depth fell short of significance, most likely because of low power. Conclusions about previously exposed vaccinees were limited because only a handful of AZD1222 recipients were SARS-CoV-2 seropositive at baseline. No day 14 peak-response samples were available, so repertoires were characterized only after the peak T cell response. The whole spike protein was spanned by vaccine-associated CD4 TCRs, and dominant responses were seen in regions 160-218 and 743-854.

CDR1 and CDR2, looked up from the germline V gene (reference sequence), are MNHNY and SVGAGI. Its CDR3 holds 13 amino acids, cysteine through phenylalanine. Just the 39-base CDR3 DNA is kept, in frame starting at base 1. At the junction V is shortened by 2 bases and J by 7 bases, with 9 bases in between. The CDR3 regions of human TCRbeta chains were analyzed by immunosequencing. The paper's data handling went like this. Repertoire TCRs were matched against a reference library of SARS-CoV-2-specific TCRs generated with the MIRA antigen-specificity platform. Breadth was defined as the fraction of unique TCRs that were SARS-CoV-2-associated. Depth was defined as the fraction of total T cells that were SARS-CoV-2-associated. Using the MIRA data, every spike-specific TCR was mapped to the spike region that the TCR reacted to and assigned to either a CD4 or a CD8 class. Log10-transformed breadth and depth values were compared by one-way ANOVA with Sidak's multiple comparisons tests. This is the immuneACCESS table as TCRdb keeps it, with only in-frame sequences that have V and J called. A part of the clones is gone; compared with another copy, unresolved V genes explain less than half, and the rest is unexplained. V and J calls and clone size are copied from that table; D and trimming were computed from the DNA. Present in this sample are approximately 160,000 clones, 91% of which were seen just once. The ten top clones hold 5% of the sample.

This TCR came from an adult in good health. The input for sequencing was peripheral blood, taken on day 0 of AZD1222 vaccination. The V and J genes are TRBV6-6 and TRBJ2-1; the D gene remains uncertain. The CDR3 is CASSYPARNEQFF. DNA sequence: TGTGCCAGCAGTTACCCGGCGAGGAATGAGCAGTTCTTC.